These 11 T cell receptor beta chains were all obtained from the same sample, sequenced in a study of tumor and adjacent non-tumor tissue in lung cancer. No cell sorting was done before RNA was extracted from the tissue. This non-tumor lung sample came from over 3 cm beyond the tumor edge. Three rounds of nested PCR, following a modified ARM-PCR protocol, produced the TCRbeta library. Via MiXCR, TCRdb re-called the multiplex PCR reads, giving one row per CDR3 protein. The profile shows tens of thousands of distinct CDR3 sequences, about 55% of them singletons. Sequenced: distant non-tumor lung tissue. The receptor source for this set is a man between 65 and 85 years old with non-small cell lung cancer.

About this clonotype: At one end the junction does not follow the germline gene, possibly because of a read error. The chain has TRBV11-2 and TRBJ2-6, with D perhaps assigned TRBD1 or TRBD2 (5 bases each). In germline, CDR1 is SGHAT, CDR2 FQNNGV. The length of the CDR3 is 16 residues. The CDR3 coding sequence is TGTGCCAGCAACCGGGGCCTAAGCTCTGGGGTCAACGTCCTGACTTTC. Its protein product is CASNRGLSSGVNVLTF.

The CDR3 nucleotides are TGTGCCAGCAGCTTGGCATATAATAATTCACCCCTCCACTTT. This translates into CASSLAYNNSPLHF. The genes are TRBV11-2 and TRBJ1-6; the D is unclear. Trimming stripped 3 bases from V and 5 bases from J, with 8 bases between. The CDR3 runs 14 residues. Germline assignment: CDR1 SGHAT and CDR2 FQNNGV.

As concerns this clonotype: One base away lies a much larger clone, so this may be a sequencing read error. The chain combines TRBV6-1 with TRBJ1-6, with D unresolved. CDR3 length: 13 amino acids. The germline V gene encodes CDR1 MNHNS and CDR2 SASEGT. Trimming pared 10 bases from V and 4 bases from J, leaving 11 bases between. CDR3 sequence (DNA): TGTGCCATCACAAGGAGTTATAATTCACCCCTCCACTTT. Translating it yields CAITRSYNSPLHF.

A note on this clonotype: An end of the junction does not agree with germline; a read error may underlie this. V and J are TRBV11-2 and TRBJ2-7; no definite D call. CDR3 length equals 13 residues. The germline CDR1 and CDR2 sequences are SGHAT and FQNNGV. The CDR3 reads CASSSRAYYVQYF. CDR3 DNA: TGTGCCAGCAGTTCCCGGGCTTACTACGTGCAGTACTTC.

A remark on this clonotype: The CDR3 carries no conserved terminal phenylalanine or tryptophan, so it likely arises from a read error. This chain links TRBV4-1 with TRBJ2-1; a weak D match, TRBD2 (6 bases). V was pared by 0 bases and J by 7 bases, with 16 bases between. The CDR3 loop spans 16 amino acids. Germline V gene lookup returns CDR1 MGHRA and CDR2 YSYEKL. DNA of the CDR3: TGCGCCAGCAGCCAAGATTCGGCCCGACTAGGGAATGAGCAGTTCTGC. Protein product: CASSQDSARLGNEQFC.

Note on this clonotype: This may be a read error, as it is one base from a much larger clone. The chain uses TRBV10-2 and TRBJ2-3; a weak D match, TRBD2 (6 bases). The germline CDR1 and CDR2 sequences are WSHSY and SAAADI. The CDR3 contains 14 residues. The CDR3 sequence: CATSGNGGAETQYF. The CDR3 DNA reads TGCGCCACCTCAGGCAACGGGGGTGCAGAAACGCAGTATTTT.

This clonotype was detected only once. The junction differs from germline at one of its ends, possibly a read error. The CDR3 DNA reads TGTGTCAGCAGCAAACTAGCGGGGGTTAATGAGCAGTTCTTC. This codes for CVSSKLAGVNEQFF. The chain joins TRBV5-6 to TRBJ2-1, with 11 bases lining up with TRBD2. Germline loops: CDR1 SGHDT, CDR2 YYEEEE. The CDR3 has 14 residues.

This clonotype was seen repeatedly, ten times or more. At one end the junction does not follow the germline gene, possibly because of a read error. This chain joins TRBV6-6 and TRBJ2-5, with 7 bases fitting TRBD1. The CDR3 sequence is 14 residues long. Germline values: CDR1 MNHNY, CDR2 SVGAGI (reference sequence). The CDR3 sequence is CASNYKGAWGTQYF. The CDR3 DNA reads TGTGCCAGCAATTACAAGGGGGCCTGGGGGACCCAGTACTTC.

Worth noting for this clonotype: At one end, the junction sequence differs from germline, possibly due to a read error. The V call is TRBV4-1, the J call TRBJ1-2; D not certain. Germline CDR1 and CDR2: MGHRA and YSYEKL. The CDR3 runs to 17 residues. CDR3 nucleotide sequence: TGCGCCAGCAGCCCTATTTCCCCCCAGAGGAATGACTATGACTACACCTTC. This encodes CASSPISPQRNDYDYTF.

As concerns this clonotype: Since a much larger clone is just one base distant, this may be a read error. The chain uses TRBV4-1 and TRBJ1-6, with unresolved D. Germline loops: CDR1 MGHRA, CDR2 YSYEKL. CDR3 length equals 13 residues. The CDR3 loop reads CASGHQTVSPLHF. The DNA for the CDR3 is TGCGCCAGCGGCCATCAGACCGTTTCACCCCTCCACTTT.

Turning to this clonotype: Germline is not matched at one junction end, which may reflect a read error. The chain carries TRBV6-1 and TRBJ2-2, with D possibly matching TRBD2 (5 bases). Germline lookup yields CDR1 MNHNS and CDR2 SASEGT. The length of the CDR3 is 15 residues. The CDR3 nucleotides are TGTGCCAGCAGTGGAGACGTCCCCTTCGCCGGGGAGCTGCTTTTT. This encodes CASSGDVPFAGELLF.